This T cell receptor (beta chain) emerged from a study of response to subunit inactivated influenza vaccine. Study-wide results and limits: There was a suggestion from the authors that each seasonal influenza vaccination recruits few new T cells.

TCRdb used MiXCR to reprocess the RT-PCR reads, holding one entry per CDR3 protein. The sample carries hundreds of thousands of distinct CDR3 sequences, 15% to 18% recorded once. On this clonotype itself: The antigen remains undetermined.

The V gene's germline CDR1 is SGHRS and CDR2 YFSETQ. The CDR3 spans 16 residues. V lost 1 base and J lost 6; bases outside the gene matches: 9. The sequence was collected from a man in his forties or fifties who received an inactivated influenza vaccine. Sequenced material: PBMCs from blood, taken 12 days after vaccination. J is TRBJ1-4 and V is TRBV5-1; 7 bases align to TRBD1. CDR3 sequence: CASSLQGGRSYEKLFF. The CDR3 region has the DNA TGCGCCAGCAGCTTGCAGGGGGGCCGAAGTTATGAAAAACTGTTTTTT.